The T cell receptor (beta chain) under discussion was sequenced for a study of blood T cell repertoires in COVID-19. Looking at the study overall: From T cells, B-cell-depleted T cells, or PBMCs came the material, which was cDNA or gDNA.

Measured with immunoSEQ multiplex PCR; TCRdb has only the in-frame clones, and not every one. The table has fewer than 150,000 clones, roughly 86% seen once. The germline CDR1 and CDR2 sequences are GTSNPN and SVGIG (reference sequence). With 8 bases clipped from V and 4 bases from J, the junction kept 6 bases outside the gene matches. This CDR3 spans 14 amino acids. What was sequenced was peripheral blood. This receptor was identified in a human donor in a cohort sampled during active COVID-19. This rearrangement joins TRBV30 to TRBJ2-5; TRBD2 matches at 14 bases. CDR3 bases: TGTGCCAAAGGGACTAGCGGGAGTAGAGAGACCCAGTACTTC. Protein: CAKGTSGSRETQYF.